The clone carrying this T cell receptor beta chain was counted many times. This sample stems from a study of glioma-infiltrating T cells. CDR1 is MNHEY, CDR2 SMNVEV, per germline (reference sequence). With 11 bases removed from V and 4 bases from J, the gap between germline ends came to 12 bases. The CDR3 runs 12 residues. The iRepertoire nested amplicon-rescue multiplex PCR amplified TCR alpha and beta CDR3s from RNA. Tissue mRNA or PBMC total RNA, roughly 90-450 ng, went into one-step reverse transcription and amplification. MiXCR, run by TCRdb on the multiplex PCR reads, gives a single entry per CDR3 protein. The table includes 150,000 to 200,000 distinct CDR3 sequences, 43% detected once.

The specimen was glioma tissue, nonneoplastic brain tissue, or PBMCs (not recorded which). This clonotype originated in a human donor with low-grade glioma or glioblastoma, undergoing nonglioma brain surgery, or in good health (not recorded which). V and J are TRBV27 and TRBJ1-3, with D tentatively TRBD1 (5 bases). CDR3 nucleotides: TGTGCCTCCCAGGGTCCAGGAAACACCATATATTTT. This translates into CASQGPGNTIYF.